The 14 T cell receptor beta chains below come from one sample, sequenced in a study of blood T cell repertoires in COVID-19. The protocol was immunoSEQ multiplex PCR, while the TCRdb copy is restricted to in-frame clones and leaves out a portion. The table lists 120,000 to 150,000 clones, about four fifths of them singletons. The sequenced sample consisted of peripheral blood. These receptors all come from a human donor in a cohort sampled during active COVID-19.

The V call is TRBV25-1, the J call TRBJ1-3; D perhaps matches TRBD1 (5 bases). The ends were cut back, 4 bases at V and 1 base at J, with 8 bases in the middle. Germline CDR1 and CDR2: MGHDK and SYGVNS. The CDR3 is 14 residues long. CDR3 protein: CASSVGGSGNTIYF. The CDR3 region has the DNA TGTGCCAGCAGTGTCGGGGGGTCTGGAAACACCATATATTTT.

This clone appeared a single time. This chain links TRBV11-3 with TRBJ1-1, with D unclear. Germline V gives CDR1 SGHNT, CDR2 YENEEA. This CDR3 has 13 amino acids. V was clipped by 5 bases and J by 0 bases, with 7 bases between them. As DNA, the CDR3 is TGTGCCAGCAGCACACACATGAACACTGAAGCTTTCTTT. Encoded protein: CASSTHMNTEAFF.

The rearrangement uses TRBV19 and TRBJ2-5; 8 bases fit TRBD2. Trimming cost V 5 bases and J 4 bases; bases outside gene matches: 9. The CDR3 is 15 residues long. Germline CDR1 is LNHDA and CDR2 is SQIVND (reference sequence). In DNA form, the CDR3 reads TGTGCCAGTAGTCTCCAGGCGGGGGGCGGAGAGACCCAGTACTTC. This sequence encodes CASSLQAGGGETQYF.

The chain is built from TRBV20-1 and TRBJ2-1, with 8 bases that match TRBD1. The V gene end was trimmed by 6 bases and the J gene end by 8 bases; junction bases not matched to a gene: 3. Germline V gene data show CDR1 as DFQATT and CDR2 as SNEGSKA (reference sequence). The CDR3 extends over 11 amino acids. The CDR3 DNA is TGCAGTGCAAACAGGGGGGATGAGCAGTTCTTC. Protein product: CSANRGDEQFF.

The sample holds a few counts of this clone. In DNA, the CDR3 is TGTGCCAGCAGTGGTACGACAGGGAGCAATCAGCCCCAGCATTTT. Translating it yields CASSGTTGSNQPQHF. The chain employs TRBV25-1 and TRBJ1-5, with 7 bases that match TRBD1. V shed 4 bases, J shed 1 base, and the junction held 4 bases outside the gene matches. CDR3 length: 15 residues. Per germline, CDR1 MGHDK and CDR2 SYGVNS. Based on the CDR3 plus reference TRBV25-1 and TRBJ1-5, the full variable domain is EADIYQTPRYLVIGTGKKITLECSQTMGHDKMYWYQQDPGMELHLIHYSYGVNSTEKGDLSSESTVSRIRTEHFPLTLESARPSHTSQYLCASSGTTGSNQPQHFGDGTRLSIL.

This clone came up a few times. The chain employs TRBV6-5 and TRBJ2-2, with no clear D. Trimming stripped 2 bases from V and 0 bases from J, with 7 bases between. The V gene's germline CDR1 is MNHEY and CDR2 SVGAGI. This CDR3 contains 15 residues. CDR3 sequence: CASSYVLPNTGELFF. The CDR3 DNA reads TGTGCCAGCAGTTACGTACTCCCGAACACCGGGGAGCTGTTTTTT.

The sample holds a few counts of this clone. One junction end does not reproduce the germline sequence, and a read error may be involved. V is TRBV7-3 and J is TRBJ1-1; D gene unclear. Germline V gene sequence: CDR1 SGHTA, CDR2 FQGTGA. CDR3 length: 14 amino acids. The CDR3 DNA reads TGTGCCAGCAGTTTAACCGCCGGGAACACTGAAGCTTTCTTT. It translates to CASSLTAGNTEAFF. The whole variable domain, filled in from reference TRBV7-3 and TRBJ1-1, reads GAGVSQTPSNKVTEKGKYVELRCDPISGHTALYWYRQSLGQGPEFLIYFQGTGAADDSGLPNDRFFAVRPEGSVSTLKIQRTERGDSAVYLCASSLTAGNTEAFFGQGTRLTVV.

V gene TRBV6-2 or TRBV6-3 combines with J gene TRBJ1-1; D gene unclear. V lost 1 base and J 3 bases, leaving 3 bases between the germline ends. Germline V gene data show CDR1 as MNHEY and CDR2 as SVGEGT. The CDR3 totals 12 residues. The CDR3 DNA sequence: TGTGCCAGCAGTTACTTATACACTGAAGCTTTCTTT. The encoded protein is CASSYLYTEAFF.

V is TRBV19 and J is TRBJ2-5, with 15 bases that match TRBD2. Germline CDR1 and CDR2: LNHDA and SQIVND (reference sequence). The CDR3 length is 18 residues. Trimming took 5 bases from V and 5 from J; bases not matched to a gene: 12. Here the CDR3 DNA reads TGTGCCAGTAGTCCCAGCGGGTGGACTAGCGGGGGGGCGGAGACCCAGTACTTC. Amino acid sequence: CASSPSGWTSGGAETQYF.

The genes are TRBV5-1 and TRBJ2-5; 7 bases map to TRBD1. The CDR3 is 15 residues long. Germline V gives CDR1 SGHRS, CDR2 YFSETQ. Trimming took 0 bases from V and 4 from J; bases not matched to a gene: 6. The CDR3 protein is CASSLGGGVGETQYF. The DNA of the CDR3 is TGCGCCAGCAGCTTGGGAGGGGGCGTTGGAGAGACCCAGTACTTC.

This chain links TRBV6-5 with TRBJ2-7; possible D gene TRBD1, 6 bases. V dropped 8 bases and J dropped 6 bases, with 17 bases sitting between them. Per germline, CDR1 MNHEY and CDR2 SVGAGI. CDR3 length: 13 amino acids. The CDR3 DNA sequence: TGTGCCAGCGCCCCAGGGGTTGTAGGCGAGCAGTACTTC. This sequence encodes CASAPGVVGEQYF.

The chain couples TRBV3-1 (or the pseudogene TRBV3-2) to TRBJ1-5; no firm D call. The CDR3 is 14 residues long. V was shortened by 1 base and J by 4 bases, with 8 bases between the two germline ends. The germline V gene encodes CDR1 LGHDT and CDR2 YNNKEL (reference sequence). The CDR3 spells CASSQGQTNQPQHF. In DNA form, the CDR3 reads TGTGCCAGCAGCCAAGGCCAGACAAATCAGCCCCAGCATTTT.

The chain is built from TRBV7-2 and TRBJ2-7; 8 bases are shared with TRBD1. Germline values: CDR1 SGHTA, CDR2 FQGNSA. This CDR3 has 14 residues. After removal of 2 bases from V and 7 bases from J, the junction contained 7 bases not matched to a gene. The CDR3 coding sequence is TGTGCCAGCAGCTTACAGGGGGCTTCCGGGGAGCAGTACTTC. This translates into CASSLQGASGEQYF.

The rearrangement joins TRBV11-3 to TRBJ2-5; perhaps TRBD1 as D (5 bases). V was cut by 5 bases and J by 5 bases, with 12 bases left in between. The CDR3 is made up of 13 amino acids. Germline V gene lookup returns CDR1 SGHNT and CDR2 YENEEA. The CDR3 protein is CASSPRADETQYF. CDR3 bases: TGTGCCAGCAGCCCCAGGGCGGACGAGACCCAGTACTTC.